The clone carrying this T cell receptor beta chain has a single count. CDR3 length equals 12 residues. Between the trimmed V and J ends, which lost 5 bases and 1 base, there was a span of 8 bases. Germline-derived CDR1 and CDR2 are GTSNPN and SVGIG (reference sequence). Every donor was a Caucasian adult from Nashville, Tennessee. The CD4+ fraction was divided into a CD45RA+ naive subset and a CD45RA-negative memory subset. This entry comes from a study of shared clonotypes between healthy human individuals. Samples underwent the assay at deep level. Assay: immunoSEQ multiplex PCR; the TCRdb copy retains only in-frame clones and omits some. The sample yields 600,000 to 800,000 clones, roughly two thirds seen once.

The sample was memory CD4+ T cells sorted from blood. Sample subset: CD45RA-negative fraction. The chain joins TRBV30 to TRBJ2-5; possibly TRBD2 for D (5 bases). This TCR came from a woman younger than 45 in good health. CDR3 amino acids: CAWASTQETQYF. CDR3 nucleotides: TGTGCCTGGGCTAGCACCCAAGAGACCCAGTACTTC. The variable domain in full, completed from reference TRBV30 and TRBJ2-5, reads SQTIHQWPATLVQPVGSPLSLECTVEGTSNPNLYWYRQAAGRGLQLLFYSVGIGQISSEVPQNLSASRPQDRQFILSSKKLLLSDSGFYLCAWASTQETQYFGPGTRLLVL.